The next 5 T cell receptor beta chains were all read from a single sample in a study of blood T cell repertoires in COVID-19. The assay was immunoSEQ multiplex PCR, and TCRdb's table has in-frame clones only and misses some. This table has about 210,000 clones, 80% to 90% appearing once. The specimen was PBMCs or T cells enriched from blood (not recorded which). These receptors were taken from a man aged 18 to 30 with acute COVID-19.

The V gene is TRBV4-1, the J gene TRBJ1-2; TRBD1 matches at 7 bases. J was trimmed by 8 bases and V by 0 bases; bases with no gene match: 9. CDR1 and CDR2 (germline): MGHRA, YSYEKL. CDR3 size: 15 residues. The CDR3 sequence is CASSQDPGQVLGYTF. In DNA, the CDR3 is TGCGCCAGCAGCCAAGATCCCGGACAGGTACTCGGCTACACCTTC.

The chain combines TRBV7-9 with TRBJ2-3; 11 nucleotides agree with TRBD2. This CDR3 has 17 residues. The germline V gene has CDR1 SEHNR and CDR2 FQNEAQ (reference sequence). Germline trimming cut 5 bases from V and 2 bases from J; bases unmatched to any gene: 9. This CDR3 is CASSTTRGLADTDTQYF. The CDR3 DNA reads as TGTGCCAGCAGCACCACGAGGGGACTAGCGGACACAGATACGCAGTATTTT. Combining the CDR3 with reference TRBV7-9 and TRBJ2-3 gives the whole variable domain DTGVSQNPRHKITKRGQNVTFRCDPISEHNRLYWYRQTLGQGPEFLTYFQNEAQLEKSRLLSDRFSAERPKGSFSTLEIQRTEQGDSAMYLCASSTTRGLADTDTQYFGPGTRLTVL.

The rearrangement joins TRBV6-6 to TRBJ1-1; D is uncertain. The CDR3 has 15 amino acids. The V end was cut by 8 bases, the J end by 4 bases, with 20 bases between. CDR1 and CDR2 from the germline V gene are MNHNY and SVGAGI (reference sequence). CDR3 sequence: CASLGEGGPITEAFF. The CDR3, as DNA: TGTGCCAGCTTGGGCGAGGGAGGCCCCATCACTGAAGCTTTCTTT.

This sequence joins TRBV30 and TRBJ1-1; D not resolved. Germline V gene lookup returns CDR1 GTSNPN and CDR2 SVGIG (reference sequence). The ends were cut back, 1 base at V and 8 bases at J, with 8 bases in the middle. The CDR3 contains 11 residues. The CDR3 DNA reads TGTGCCTGGAGTGCGGCAGGAGAAGCTTTCTTT. Translated, it gives CAWSAAGEAFF.

The rearrangement uses TRBV19 and TRBJ2-1, with no clear D. Germline V gives CDR1 LNHDA, CDR2 SQIVND (reference sequence). Trimming took off 4 bases at V and 4 bases at J, with 5 bases between the two ends. This CDR3 contains 12 residues. Here the CDR3 DNA reads TGTGCCAGTAGTACCGAGTACAATGAGCAGTTCTTC. Translation gives CASSTEYNEQFF.